The 28 T cell receptor beta chains reported below all come from one sample, sequenced in a study of blood T cell repertoires in COVID-19 (dated by TCRdb to about 2020). The receptor library was made with the immunoSEQ multiplex PCR assay. Not all clones reach the TCRdb copy of this immuneACCESS table, which keeps in-frame sequences only. Checked studies attribute under half of the gap to unresolved V genes and leave the rest unexplained. For this sample there are about 270,000 clones; about 89% appear just once. The biggest ten clones account for approximately 2.4% of the sample. The specimen sequenced was PBMCs or T cells enriched from blood (not recorded which). Source of these receptors: a woman between 18 and 29 years old who had recovered from COVID-19.

Only one count was recorded for this clone. The rearrangement uses TRBV6-5 and TRBJ2-1; TRBD1 matches 8 bases. CDR1 and CDR2 (germline): MNHEY, SVGAGI. V was clipped by 6 bases and J by 4 bases; unmatched bases: 8. The CDR3 is made up of 15 amino acids. The CDR3: CASSPGTGDYNEQFF. In DNA form, the CDR3 reads TGTGCCAGCAGCCCCGGGACAGGTGATTACAATGAGCAGTTCTTC.

The chain employs TRBV6-1 and TRBJ2-7; 7 positions match TRBD2. With 2 bases clipped from V and 4 bases from J, the junction kept 5 bases outside the gene matches. CDR1 and CDR2 from the germline V gene are MNHNS and SASEGT. The CDR3 loop spans 14 amino acids. The CDR3 is CASSEYGRTYEQYF. In DNA form, the CDR3 reads TGTGCCAGCAGTGAATACGGGAGGACGTACGAGCAGTACTTC.

J is TRBJ2-2 and V is TRBV5-5, with a tentative D call TRBD2 (6 bases). Trimming shortened V by 2 bases and J by 4 bases, and 12 bases separated the two germline ends. This CDR3 contains 15 residues. Germline assignment: CDR1 SGHKS and CDR2 YYEKEE (reference sequence). The CDR3 sequence: CASSFGSSVTGELFF. CDR3 DNA: TGTGCCAGCAGCTTCGGGAGTTCAGTCACCGGGGAGCTGTTTTTT.

The J gene is TRBJ2-6, the V gene TRBV6-5, with D possibly being TRBD1 (5 bases). V was shortened by 11 bases and J by 4 bases, with 18 bases between the two germline ends. The CDR3 runs to 15 residues. Germline V gives CDR1 MNHEY, CDR2 SVGAGI. Here the CDR3 DNA reads TGTGCCGGGCCATCCTACAGGTGGGGGGCCAACGTCCTGACTTTC. Its protein product is CAGPSYRWGANVLTF.

The J gene is TRBJ1-4, the V gene TRBV28, with 8 bases aligning to TRBD1. Germline CDR1 MDHEN, CDR2 SYDVKM. The CDR3 sequence is 15 residues long. Unmatched junction bases numbered 4, after V lost 2 bases and J lost 5 bases. DNA of the CDR3: TGTGCCAGCAGTTTACCCGGGACAGGAAATGAAAAACTGTTTTTT. Amino acids: CASSLPGTGNEKLFF.

The chain links TRBV28 to TRBJ1-1; D remains unclear. The CDR3 has 12 amino acids. Trimming left V 5 bases short and J 8 bases short, with 12 bases between. Germline V gene lookup returns CDR1 MDHEN and CDR2 SYDVKM. The CDR3 here is CASSVFPGEAFF. The CDR3 nucleotides are TGTGCCAGCAGTGTATTCCCGGGAGAAGCTTTCTTT.

The rearrangement uses TRBV5-1 and TRBJ2-7, with a weak D call TRBD2 (6 bases). Looked up from germline, CDR1 is SGHRS and CDR2 is YFSETQ. With 4 bases removed from V and 4 bases from J, the gap between germline ends came to 27 bases. This CDR3 region has 18 residues. The chain's CDR3 is CASSRAGGQYRSNYEQYF. In nucleotides, the CDR3 is TGCGCCAGCAGCCGGGCCGGAGGGCAGTACCGTAGTAATTACGAGCAGTACTTC.

The chain joins TRBV7-2 to TRBJ1-2, with D perhaps matching TRBD1 (5 bases). Trimming took 1 base from V and 2 from J, leaving 14 bases between them. CDR1 and CDR2 (germline): SGHTA, FQGNSA. The CDR3 totals 16 residues. The CDR3 nucleotides are TGTGCCAGCAGCTTAGATGGAGCAGGGCCCAACTATGGCTACACCTTC. Protein sequence: CASSLDGAGPNYGYTF. The variable domain in full, with the rest retrieved from reference TRBV7-2 and TRBJ1-2, is GAGVSQSPSNKVTEKGKDVELRCDPISGHTALYWYRQSLGQGLEFLIYFQGNSAPDKSGLPSDRFSAERTGGSVSTLTIQRTQQEDSAVYLCASSLDGAGPNYGYTFGSGTRLTVV.

The chain couples TRBV15 to TRBJ2-3; maybe TRBD2 (5 bases). V was trimmed by 1 base and J by 3 bases, leaving 8 bases between them. Germline V gene data show CDR1 as LNHNV and CDR2 as YYDKDF (reference sequence). CDR3 length equals 14 residues. In DNA, the CDR3 is TGTGCCACCAGCAGAGGTGGGGAGACAGATACGCAGTATTTT. Amino acids: CATSRGGETDTQYF.

The V and J genes are TRBV19 and TRBJ2-7; TRBD2 matches 14 bases. The J segment lost 4 bases and the V segment lost 5 bases, leaving 4 bases of the junction unmatched. The CDR3 is 15 amino acids. Germline CDR1 is LNHDA and CDR2 is SQIVND (reference sequence). This CDR3 is CASSFGTSGRYEQYF. CDR3 DNA: TGTGCCAGTAGTTTCGGGACTAGCGGGAGATACGAGCAGTACTTC.

A single count supports this clone. This chain uses TRBV29-1 with TRBJ2-7, with D perhaps matching TRBD2 (6 bases). This CDR3 has 12 residues. Trimming took off 6 bases at V and 2 bases at J, with 11 bases between the two ends. Germline V gives CDR1 SQVTM, CDR2 ANQGSEA. CDR3 nucleotides: TGCAGCGTAGGAGGGGAAACCTACGAGCAGTACTTC. It codes for CSVGGETYEQYF.

Turning to this clone: Sequence at one end of the junction differs from germline and may be a read error. V gene TRBV6-2 or TRBV6-3 combines with J gene TRBJ1-2; TRBD1 agrees at 8 bases. The CDR3 extends over 11 amino acids. CDR1 and CDR2 from the germline V gene are MNHEY and SVGEGT. In DNA form, the CDR3 reads TGTGCCAGCAGTTCCCCAGGACAGGGCATCTTC. As protein: CASSSPGQGIF.

This clone was observed a single time. The rearrangement joins TRBV6-1 to TRBJ2-1; 10 bases agree with TRBD2. The germline V gene has CDR1 MNHNS and CDR2 SASEGT. The CDR3 is made up of 16 amino acids. V was pared by 3 bases and J by 4 bases, with 6 bases of the junction left unmatched. This CDR3 is CASSESGTSAYNEQFF. The CDR3 DNA reads as TGTGCCAGCAGTGAGTCCGGGACTAGCGCGTACAATGAGCAGTTCTTC.

The chain recombines TRBV2 with TRBJ1-1; D is undetermined. V was trimmed by 1 base and J by 5 bases, leaving 11 bases between them. The CDR3 sequence is 14 residues long. Germline V gene data show CDR1 as SNHLY and CDR2 as FYNNEI. The CDR3 is CASSEEYRGTEAFF. DNA of the CDR3: TGTGCCAGCAGTGAAGAGTACAGAGGGACTGAAGCTTTCTTT.

Written as DNA, the CDR3 is TGTGCCATCAGTGAGTCCAACAGCCGCTACGAGCAGTACTTC. Translation gives CAISESNSRYEQYF. J is TRBJ2-7 and V is TRBV10-3; D not resolved. Trimming left V 0 bases short and J 3 bases short, with 9 bases between. This CDR3 has 14 amino acids. CDR1 and CDR2 from the germline V gene are ENHRY and SYGVKD.

The chain carries TRBV15 and TRBJ2-7; TRBD1 matches at 10 bases. J gave up 3 bases and V 1 base, and 3 bases lay outside the gene matches. Germline assignment: CDR1 LNHNV and CDR2 YYDKDF (reference sequence). CDR3 length equals 15 residues. The CDR3 protein is CATSRGRDRGYEQYF. DNA for the CDR3: TGTGCCACCAGCAGAGGCCGGGACAGGGGCTACGAGCAGTACTTC.

This clone was observed once. The chain uses TRBV11-3 and TRBJ2-2, with D possibly TRBD1 on 6 matching bases. The CDR3 spans 16 residues. Trimming took off 1 base at V and 2 bases at J, with 11 bases between the two ends. Germline V gene sequence: CDR1 SGHNT, CDR2 YENEEA. The CDR3 DNA reads as TGTGCCAGCAGCTTAGTTGGGACAAGCAACACCGGGGAGCTGTTTTTT. It is translated as CASSLVGTSNTGELFF.

The V and J genes are TRBV4-2 and TRBJ2-7, with 8 bases fitting TRBD2. V shed 0 bases, J shed 5 bases, and the junction held 12 bases outside the gene matches. Looked up from germline, CDR1 is LGHNA and CDR2 is YNFKEQ. This CDR3 has 17 amino acids. The CDR3 coding sequence is TGTGCCAGCAGCCAAGATCATCCCGGGACTAGGGGGAACGAGCAGTACTTC. Translating it yields CASSQDHPGTRGNEQYF.

The chain combines TRBV6-5 with TRBJ1-2, with TRBD1 matching 9 bases. The CDR3 is 15 residues long. Germline-derived CDR1 and CDR2 are MNHEY and SVGAGI. V gave up 0 bases and J gave up 4 bases; unmatched junction bases: 3. CDR3 sequence (DNA): TGTGCCAGCAGTTACTCACAGGGGGCTCCCTATGGCTACACCTTC. Translating gives CASSYSQGAPYGYTF.

J is TRBJ1-5 and V is TRBV2; 7 nucleotides agree with TRBD1. This CDR3 is 13 amino acids long. The germline gives CDR1 SNHLY, CDR2 FYNNEI. The V segment lost 7 bases and the J segment 5 bases; nucleotides outside the gene matches: 5. CDR3 amino acids: CASTDRVDQPQHF. CDR3 nucleotides: TGTGCCAGCACTGACAGGGTCGATCAGCCCCAGCATTTT.

This clone was seen only once. The chain is built from TRBV3-1 (or the pseudogene TRBV3-2) and TRBJ1-3; TRBD1 matches at 8 bases. V was pared by 6 bases and J by 2 bases, with 6 bases of the junction left unmatched. CDR3 size: 15 residues. Germline V gene sequence: CDR1 LGHDT, CDR2 YNNKEL (reference sequence). CDR3 amino acids: CASRKPGGPGNTIYF. The CDR3 DNA is TGTGCCAGCAGGAAACCAGGGGGCCCTGGAAACACCATATATTTT.

This chain joins TRBV30 and TRBJ1-1; 8 positions agree with TRBD1. V lost 3 bases to trimming and J lost 7 bases; unmatched junction nucleotides: 7. The germline CDR1 and CDR2 sequences are GTSNPN and SVGIG (reference sequence). The CDR3 consists of 13 residues. This chain's CDR3 is CAWRGKGTGEAFF. The CDR3 DNA is TGTGCCTGGAGGGGGAAGGGGACAGGTGAAGCTTTCTTT.

The genes are TRBV7-9 and TRBJ1-6; 10 bases match TRBD1. J lost 12 bases, V lost 3 bases, and 5 bases had no gene match. CDR3 size: 14 residues. Looked up from germline, CDR1 is SEHNR and CDR2 is FQNEAQ (reference sequence). CDR3 in DNA: TGTGCCAGCAGCTTCGGACAGGGGGTAGGACCCCTCCACTTT. This sequence encodes CASSFGQGVGPLHF. Using reference TRBV7-9 and TRBJ1-6 for the parts outside the CDR3, the full variable domain is DTGVSQNPRHKITKRGQNVTFRCDPISEHNRLYWYRQTLGQGPEFLTYFQNEAQLEKSRLLSDRFSAERPKGSFSTLEIQRTEQGDSAMYLCASSFGQGVGPLHFGNGTRLTVT.

A word on this clone: The sample carries other DNA sequences with the same CDR3. The chain is built from TRBV9 and TRBJ2-5, with D tentatively TRBD2 (5 bases). The CDR3 sequence is 13 residues long. The germline CDR1 and CDR2 sequences are SGDLS and YYNGEE. Trimming pared 0 bases from V and 3 bases from J, leaving 6 bases between. This chain's CDR3 is CASSVGGEETQYF. CDR3 DNA sequence: TGTGCCAGCAGCGTAGGGGGAGAAGAGACCCAGTACTTC.

The rearrangement uses TRBV2 and TRBJ1-4, with 9 bases aligning to TRBD1. Trimming took 6 bases from V and 8 from J; bases not matched to a gene: 16. Germline-derived CDR1 and CDR2 are SNHLY and FYNNEI. This CDR3 region has 17 residues. The CDR3 spells CASSSEGTGHEKEKLFF. CDR3 DNA sequence: TGTGCCAGCAGCTCAGAGGGGACAGGGCACGAGAAGGAAAAACTGTTTTTT.

The gene calls are TRBV11-2 and TRBJ2-5, with a weak D call TRBD1 (6 bases). The V end lost 6 bases, the J end lost 5 bases, and 13 bases lay between the germline ends. Germline CDR1 SGHAT, CDR2 FQNNGV. This CDR3 has 13 residues. CDR3 sequence reads: CASRVGGRETQYF. The CDR3 region has the DNA TGTGCCAGCAGGGTAGGGGGACGGGAGACCCAGTACTTC.

The J gene is TRBJ2-7, the V gene TRBV27, with 12 nucleotides matching TRBD2. This CDR3 has 15 amino acids. Trimming took 5 bases from V and 4 from J; bases not matched to a gene: 6. Germline V gene data show CDR1 as MNHEY and CDR2 as SMNVEV (reference sequence). The CDR3 nucleotides read TGTGCCAGCAGTCCCAGGACTAGCGGGACATACGAGCAGTACTTC. Translation gives CASSPRTSGTYEQYF.

This clone was seen more than once but under ten times. The chain is built from TRBV19 and TRBJ2-1; possibly TRBD2 for D (5 bases). V was clipped by 4 bases and J by 10 bases, with 17 bases between them. CDR1 and CDR2 (germline): LNHDA, SQIVND (reference sequence). The CDR3 loop spans 14 amino acids. DNA for the CDR3: TGTGCCAGTAGTAAGACGTCCCGGGGATTAGAGCAGTTCTTC. Protein: CASSKTSRGLEQFF.